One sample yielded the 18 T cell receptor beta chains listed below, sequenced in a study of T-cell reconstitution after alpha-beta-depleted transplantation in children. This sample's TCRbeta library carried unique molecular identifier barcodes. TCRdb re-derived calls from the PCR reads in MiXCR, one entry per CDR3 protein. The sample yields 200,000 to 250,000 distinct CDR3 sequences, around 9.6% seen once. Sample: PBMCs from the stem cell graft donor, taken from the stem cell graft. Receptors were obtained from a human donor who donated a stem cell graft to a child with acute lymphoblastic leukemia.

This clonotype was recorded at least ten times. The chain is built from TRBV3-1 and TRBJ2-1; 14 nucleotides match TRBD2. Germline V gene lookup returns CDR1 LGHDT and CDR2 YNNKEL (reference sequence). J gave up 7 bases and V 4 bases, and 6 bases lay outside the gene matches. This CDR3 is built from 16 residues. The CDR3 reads CASSRAGLAGGNEQFF. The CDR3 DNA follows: TGTGCCAGCAGCCGGGCCGGACTAGCGGGGGGTAATGAGCAGTTCTTC.

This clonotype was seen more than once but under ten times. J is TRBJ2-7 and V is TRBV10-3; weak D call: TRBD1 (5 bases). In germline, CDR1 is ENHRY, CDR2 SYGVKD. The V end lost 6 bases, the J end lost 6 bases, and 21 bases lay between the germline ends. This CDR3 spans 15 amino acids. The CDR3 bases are TGTGCCATCAGCCTAGACAGTTCCCCTAGGCGCGAGCAGTACTTC. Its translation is CAISLDSSPRREQYF.

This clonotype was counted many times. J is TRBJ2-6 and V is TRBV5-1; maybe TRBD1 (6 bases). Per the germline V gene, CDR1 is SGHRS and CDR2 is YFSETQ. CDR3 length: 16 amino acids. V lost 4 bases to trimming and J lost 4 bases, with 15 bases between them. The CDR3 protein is CASSLQGNGGANVLTF. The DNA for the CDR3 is TGCGCCAGCAGCCTACAGGGTAACGGAGGGGCCAACGTCCTGACTTTC.

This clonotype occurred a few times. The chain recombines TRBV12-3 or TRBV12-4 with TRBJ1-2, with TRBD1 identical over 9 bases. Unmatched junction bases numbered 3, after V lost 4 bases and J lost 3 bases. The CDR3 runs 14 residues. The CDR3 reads CASSSQGADYGYTF. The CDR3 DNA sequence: TGTGCCAGCAGTTCACAGGGGGCGGACTATGGCTACACCTTC.

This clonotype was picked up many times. CDR3 sequence: CSARVADRIQFF. The CDR3 nucleotides read TGCAGTGCTAGAGTTGCGGACAGGATCCAGTTCTTC. This chain uses TRBV20-1 with TRBJ2-1, with TRBD1 matching over 7 bases. The junction had 7 bases not matched to a gene; V was cut back by 1 base and J by 13 bases. The CDR3 contains 12 residues. Germline CDR1 is DFQATT and CDR2 is SNEGSKA (reference sequence).

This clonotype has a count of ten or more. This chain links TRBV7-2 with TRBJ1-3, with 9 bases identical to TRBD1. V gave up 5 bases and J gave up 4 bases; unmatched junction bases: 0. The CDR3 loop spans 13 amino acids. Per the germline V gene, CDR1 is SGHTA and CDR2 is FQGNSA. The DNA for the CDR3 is TGTGCCAGCAGCGGACAGGGGGGAAACACCATATATTTT. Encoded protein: CASSGQGGNTIYF.

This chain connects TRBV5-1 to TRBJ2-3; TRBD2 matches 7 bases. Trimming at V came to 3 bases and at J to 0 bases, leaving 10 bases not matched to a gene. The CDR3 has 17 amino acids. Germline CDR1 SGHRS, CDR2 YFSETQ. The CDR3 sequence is CASSSSSGGTSTDTQYF. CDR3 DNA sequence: TGCGCCAGCAGCTCCTCCTCGGGGGGAACAAGCACAGATACGCAGTATTTT.

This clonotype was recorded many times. The CDR3 is CSASDHEQFF. The CDR3 DNA is TGCAGTGCTAGTGACCATGAGCAGTTCTTC. The rearrangement joins TRBV20-1 to TRBJ2-1; no definite D call. This CDR3 has 10 amino acids. Germline V lookup: CDR1 DFQATT, CDR2 SNEGSKA (reference sequence). Trimming took 3 bases from V and 8 from J, leaving 5 bases between them.

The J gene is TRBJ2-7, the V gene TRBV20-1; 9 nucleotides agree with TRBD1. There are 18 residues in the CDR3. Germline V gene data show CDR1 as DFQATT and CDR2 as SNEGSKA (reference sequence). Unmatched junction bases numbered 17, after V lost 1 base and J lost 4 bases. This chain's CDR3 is CSARVRPGQGKLSYEQYF. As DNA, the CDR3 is TGCAGTGCTAGAGTCCGACCGGGACAGGGTAAATTGAGTTACGAGCAGTACTTC.

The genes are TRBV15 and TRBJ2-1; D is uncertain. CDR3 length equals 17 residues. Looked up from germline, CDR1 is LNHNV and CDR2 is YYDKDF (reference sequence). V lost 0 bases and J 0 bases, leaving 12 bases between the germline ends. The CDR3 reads CATSRDLGSSSYNEQFF. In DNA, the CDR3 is TGTGCCACCAGCAGAGATTTGGGGTCGAGCTCCTACAATGAGCAGTTCTTC.

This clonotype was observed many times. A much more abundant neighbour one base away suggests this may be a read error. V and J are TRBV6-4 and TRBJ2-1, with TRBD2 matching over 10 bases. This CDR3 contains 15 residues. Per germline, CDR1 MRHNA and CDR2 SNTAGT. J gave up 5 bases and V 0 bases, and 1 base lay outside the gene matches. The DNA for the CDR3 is TGTGCCAGCAGTGACTCTAGCGGGGGGCACAATGAGCAGTTCTTC. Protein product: CASSDSSGGHNEQFF.

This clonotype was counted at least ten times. The CDR3 here is CASSSIQGFVETQYF. CDR3 DNA: TGTGCCAGCAGCTCAATCCAGGGGTTTGTGGAGACCCAGTACTTC. V usage is TRBV11-2 and J usage is TRBJ2-5; a weak D match, TRBD1 (6 bases). Trimming pared 4 bases from V and 5 bases from J, leaving 17 bases between. CDR3 length equals 15 residues. The V gene's germline CDR1 is SGHAT and CDR2 FQNNGV.

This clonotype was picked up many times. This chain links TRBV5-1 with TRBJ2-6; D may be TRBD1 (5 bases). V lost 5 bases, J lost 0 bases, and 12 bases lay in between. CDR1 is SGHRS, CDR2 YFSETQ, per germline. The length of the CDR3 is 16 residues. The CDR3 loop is CASSRGLDSGANVLTF. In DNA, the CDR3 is TGCGCCAGCAGTAGGGGTTTGGACTCTGGGGCCAACGTCCTGACTTTC. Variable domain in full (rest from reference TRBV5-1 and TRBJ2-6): KAGVTQTPRYLIKTRGQQVTLSCSPISGHRSVSWYQQTPGQGLQFLFEYFSETQRNKGNFPGRFSGRQFSNSRSEMNVSTLELGDSALYLCASSRGLDSGANVLTFGAGSRLTVL.

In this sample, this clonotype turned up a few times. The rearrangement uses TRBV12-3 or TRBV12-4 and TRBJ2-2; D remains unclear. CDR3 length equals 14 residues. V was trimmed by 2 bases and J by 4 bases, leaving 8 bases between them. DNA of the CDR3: TGTGCCAGCAGTTTACTCGTTAGCACCGGGGAGCTGTTTTTT. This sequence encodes CASSLLVSTGELFF.

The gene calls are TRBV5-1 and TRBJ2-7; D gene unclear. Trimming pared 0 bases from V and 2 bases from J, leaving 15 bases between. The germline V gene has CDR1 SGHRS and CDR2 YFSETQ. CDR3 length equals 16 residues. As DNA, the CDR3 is TGCGCCAGCAGCTTGGGGATGCCGACTCTCCCCTACGAGCAGTACTTC. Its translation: CASSLGMPTLPYEQYF.

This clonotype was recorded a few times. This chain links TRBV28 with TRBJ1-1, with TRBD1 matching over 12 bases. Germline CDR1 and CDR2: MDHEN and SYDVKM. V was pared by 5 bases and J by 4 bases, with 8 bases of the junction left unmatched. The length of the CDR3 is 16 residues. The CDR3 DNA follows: TGTGCCAGCAGTCCTCCGGGACAGGGGGCCGGCACTGAAGCTTTCTTT. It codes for CASSPPGQGAGTEAFF.

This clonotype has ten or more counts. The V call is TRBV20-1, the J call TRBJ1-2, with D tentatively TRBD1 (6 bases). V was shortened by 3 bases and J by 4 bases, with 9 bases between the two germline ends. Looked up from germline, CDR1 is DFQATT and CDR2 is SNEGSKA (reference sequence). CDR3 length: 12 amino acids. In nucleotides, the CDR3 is TGCAGTGCTAGCGCAGGGGTCTATGGCTACACCTTC. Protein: CSASAGVYGYTF.

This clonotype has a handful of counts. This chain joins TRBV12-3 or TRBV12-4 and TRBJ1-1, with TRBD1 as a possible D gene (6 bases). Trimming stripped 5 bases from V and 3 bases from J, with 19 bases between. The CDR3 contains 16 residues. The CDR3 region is CASSPEGQTRDTEAFF. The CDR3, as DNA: TGTGCCAGCAGTCCCGAAGGACAGACGAGGGACACTGAAGCTTTCTTT.